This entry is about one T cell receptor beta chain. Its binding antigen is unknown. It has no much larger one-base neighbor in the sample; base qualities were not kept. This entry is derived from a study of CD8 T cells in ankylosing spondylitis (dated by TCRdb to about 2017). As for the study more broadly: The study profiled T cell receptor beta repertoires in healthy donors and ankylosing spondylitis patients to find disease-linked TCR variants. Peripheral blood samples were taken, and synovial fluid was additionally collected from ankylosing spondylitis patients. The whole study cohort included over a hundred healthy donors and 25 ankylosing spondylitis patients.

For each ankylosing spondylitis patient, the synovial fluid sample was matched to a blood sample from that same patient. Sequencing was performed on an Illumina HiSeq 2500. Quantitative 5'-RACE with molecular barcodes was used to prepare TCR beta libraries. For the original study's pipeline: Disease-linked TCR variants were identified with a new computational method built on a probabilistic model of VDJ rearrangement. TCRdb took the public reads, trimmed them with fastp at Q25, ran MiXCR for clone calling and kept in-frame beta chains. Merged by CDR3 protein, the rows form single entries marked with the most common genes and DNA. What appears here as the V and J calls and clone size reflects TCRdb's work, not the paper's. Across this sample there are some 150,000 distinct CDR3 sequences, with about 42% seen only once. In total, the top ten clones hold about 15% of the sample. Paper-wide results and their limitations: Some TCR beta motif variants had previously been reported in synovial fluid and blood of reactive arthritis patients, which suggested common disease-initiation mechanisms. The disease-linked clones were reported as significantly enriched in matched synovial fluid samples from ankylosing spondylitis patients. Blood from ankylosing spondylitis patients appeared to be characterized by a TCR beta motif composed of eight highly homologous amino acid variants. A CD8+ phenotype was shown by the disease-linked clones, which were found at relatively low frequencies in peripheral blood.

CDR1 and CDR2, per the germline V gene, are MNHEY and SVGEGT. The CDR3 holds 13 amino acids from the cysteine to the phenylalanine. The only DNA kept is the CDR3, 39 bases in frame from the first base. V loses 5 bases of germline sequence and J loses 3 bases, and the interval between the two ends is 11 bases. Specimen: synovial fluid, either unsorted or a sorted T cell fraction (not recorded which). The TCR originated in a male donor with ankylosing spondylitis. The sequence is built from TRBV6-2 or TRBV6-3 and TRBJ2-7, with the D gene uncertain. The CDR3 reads CASSVNEHYEQYF. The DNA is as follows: TGTGCCAGCAGTGTGAACGAACACTACGAGCAGTACTTC.